This TCR beta chain is from a study of graft-versus-host responses after intestinal transplantation. Whole-study context: Each recipient received a multivisceral, liver-intestinal, or isolated intestinal graft. Anti-thymocyte globulin induction preceded roughly 3 years of tacrolimus and steroid maintenance in all recipients.

Concerning this clone itself: Its antigen remains unknown.

TCRdb keeps only in-frame clones here, not all; method: immunoSEQ multiplex PCR. The sample holds about 25,000 clones; approximately 93% are singletons and the top ten take about 0.49%. CDR1 is SEHNR, CDR2 FQNEAQ, per germline (reference sequence). Trimming left V 4 bases short and J 4 bases short, with 16 bases between. CDR3 size: 15 residues. General study findings and limits: Recipient-marrow GvH clones were detected, some having first appeared in ileum or blood. Allografts carried high graft-versus-host to host-versus-graft clonal ratios in patients having graft-donor T cell macrochimerism.

This specimen was PBMCs, taken 18 days after transplant. The chain has TRBV7-9 and TRBJ2-5; D may be TRBD1 or TRBD2 (5 bases each). The sequence was collected from a human patient who received an intestinal transplant, so some T cells may come from the graft donor. The CDR3 spells CASSSGTLTSETQYF. The CDR3 nucleotides are TGTGCCAGCAGCTCGGGGACCTTAACATCAGAGACCCAGTACTTC.